The 28 T cell receptor beta chains in this list originate from one sample, sequenced in a study of spatial heterogeneity in lung cancer. Each CDR3 protein gets one entry after TCRdb re-called the 5' RACE reads with MiXCR. Of more than 95,000 distinct CDR3 sequences in the sample, 9% to 15% are singletons; the top ten hold over 15%. The time point: blood at routine non-recurrence follow-up after resection. Sequencing was performed on whole RNA extracted from tumor and nontumor lung tissue, or from frozen PBMC, and the material was left unsorted. The starting material was PBMCs, obtained at follow-up. The receptor source for this set is a male donor with early-stage non-small cell lung cancer.

The V and J genes are TRBV9 and TRBJ2-7, with 8 bases that match TRBD1. The germline V gene encodes CDR1 SGDLS and CDR2 YYNGEE. After removal of 1 base from V and 3 bases from J, the junction contained 0 bases not matched to a gene. The CDR3 runs to 13 residues. CDR3 in amino acids: CASSVTGGYEQYF. CDR3 nucleotides: TGTGCCAGCAGCGTAACAGGGGGCTACGAGCAGTACTTC.

This clonotype was observed a few times. The genes are TRBV29-1 and TRBJ2-7; TRBD1 matches 8 bases. CDR3 length: 15 amino acids. J gave up 4 bases and V 4 bases, and 12 bases lay outside the gene matches. Germline CDR1 is SQVTM and CDR2 is ANQGSEA. The CDR3: CSVAWTGRAFYEQYF. The CDR3 DNA sequence: TGCAGCGTTGCCTGGACAGGGCGGGCGTTTTACGAGCAGTACTTC.

This clonotype came up many times. The V call is TRBV24-1, the J call TRBJ2-7; possibly TRBD1 for D (7 bases). Germline lookup yields CDR1 KGHDR and CDR2 SFDVKD. The V and J ends lost 3 bases and 8 bases respectively, with 16 bases between them. This CDR3 region has 14 residues. The CDR3 coding sequence is TGTGCCACCAGTGATCCGGCAGGGGGGTGGAAGCAGTACTTC. It codes for CATSDPAGGWKQYF.

The chain employs TRBV5-1 and TRBJ2-3; 10 positions match TRBD1. With 1 base clipped from V and 6 bases from J, the junction kept 8 bases outside the gene matches. Looked up from germline, CDR1 is SGHRS and CDR2 is YFSETQ. This CDR3 region has 16 residues. The CDR3 sequence is CASSLNGQGVEDTQYF. The CDR3 DNA reads as TGCGCCAGCAGCTTGAATGGACAGGGGGTGGAGGATACGCAGTATTTT.

This clonotype has only a few counts. The V and J genes are TRBV6-2 or TRBV6-3 and TRBJ1-1; D gene ambiguous. The germline gives CDR1 MNHEY, CDR2 SVGEGT. The V end was cut by 6 bases, the J end by 4 bases, with 18 bases between. The CDR3 contains 15 residues. The DNA of the CDR3 is TGTGCCAGCAGCTGGACGAGGGAACGTGGCACTGAAGCTTTCTTT. As protein: CASSWTRERGTEAFF.

The table lists this clonotype with many counts. The V call is TRBV10-3, the J call TRBJ1-2; TRBD1 might be the D (5 bases). Per the germline V gene, CDR1 is ENHRY and CDR2 is SYGVKD. This CDR3 has 10 amino acids. The V and J ends lost 7 bases and 8 bases respectively, with 8 bases between them. The CDR3 DNA is TGTGCCATCAAGGGGTCGGGCTACACCTTC. Translation gives CAIKGSGYTF.

This clonotype occurred a few times. This sequence joins TRBV21-1 and TRBJ1-4; the DNA was not compared with TRBD1, the D call given in the table. TRBV21-1 is designated a pseudogene. CDR3 length equals 16 residues. The CDR3 DNA reads as TGTGCCAGCAGCAAAAGAGGCCCCCTGGAGGATGAAAAACTGTTTTTT. It specifies CASSKRGPLEDEKLFF.

This clonotype has only a few counts. This chain connects TRBV20-1 to TRBJ2-1; maybe TRBD1 (5 bases). Per the germline V gene, CDR1 is DFQATT and CDR2 is SNEGSKA (reference sequence). V was clipped by 3 bases and J by 0 bases, with 9 bases between them. There are 14 residues in the CDR3. The CDR3 DNA is TGCAGTGCTAGTTTGGGGCCCTCCTACAATGAGCAGTTCTTC. Translation gives CSASLGPSYNEQFF.

In this sample, this clonotype turned up a few times. The rearrangement uses TRBV21-1 and TRBJ1-1. TRBV21-1 is given as a pseudogene. This CDR3 region has 18 residues. CDR3 amino acids: CASSKVRQAGSENTEAFF. The CDR3 region has the DNA TGTGCCAGCAGCAAAGTGCGGCAGGCTGGCAGCGAGAACACTGAAGCTTTCTTT.

The rearrangement uses TRBV7-9 and TRBJ1-1; 9 bases line up with TRBD1. This CDR3 has 13 residues. The germline V gene has CDR1 SEHNR and CDR2 FQNEAQ (reference sequence). Trimming at V came to 3 bases and at J to 5 bases, leaving 1 base not matched to a gene. The CDR3 protein is CASSFDRGTEAFF. The CDR3, as DNA: TGTGCCAGCAGCTTTGACAGGGGGACTGAAGCTTTCTTT.

This clonotype was picked up a small number of times. The chain combines TRBV2 with TRBJ2-2; tentative D call: TRBD2 (6 bases). This CDR3 has 15 amino acids. V dropped 6 bases and J dropped 3 bases, with 14 bases sitting between them. CDR1 SNHLY and CDR2 FYNNEI come from the germline V gene. The CDR3 nucleotides are TGTGCCAGCAGCGACTCCGGGACTTACACCGGGGAGCTGTTTTTT. Its protein product is CASSDSGTYTGELFF.

The chain recombines TRBV28 with TRBJ2-7, with 9 positions matching TRBD2. Germline V lookup: CDR1 MDHEN, CDR2 SYDVKM. The CDR3 runs 15 residues. The J segment lost 3 bases and the V segment lost 5 bases, leaving 8 bases of the junction unmatched. DNA of the CDR3: TGTGCCAGCAGTAAACTAGCGGGTGGATACTACGAGCAGTACTTC. Translation gives CASSKLAGGYYEQYF.

The chain links TRBV27 to TRBJ2-7; D not resolved. Germline loops: CDR1 MNHEY, CDR2 SMNVEV (reference sequence). V lost 2 bases and J lost 6, with 14 bases in between. This CDR3 is 14 amino acids long. In DNA form, the CDR3 reads TGTGCCAGCAGTTTAATTGACGCTTACGGCGAGCAGTACTTC. Residues: CASSLIDAYGEQYF.

The V gene is TRBV5-1, the J gene TRBJ2-7, with TRBD1 matching over 11 bases. CDR3 length: 14 amino acids. After removal of 4 bases from V and 4 bases from J, the junction contained 4 bases not matched to a gene. Germline values: CDR1 SGHRS, CDR2 YFSETQ. CDR3 sequence: CASSGRDRGYEQYF. The CDR3 region has the DNA TGCGCCAGCAGCGGCCGGGACAGGGGGTACGAGCAGTACTTC.

This clonotype was counted ten times or more. This rearrangement joins TRBV2 to TRBJ2-3, with D uncertain. The germline V gene has CDR1 SNHLY and CDR2 FYNNEI. CDR3 size: 13 residues. Between the trimmed V and J ends, which lost 5 bases and 4 bases, there was a span of 10 bases. CDR3 coding DNA: TGTGCCAGCAGTCAACTGATTGCAGATACGCAGTATTTT. This encodes CASSQLIADTQYF. Full variable domain (remainder filled in from reference TRBV2 and TRBJ2-3): EPEVTQTPSHQVTQMGQEVILRCVPISNHLYFYWYRQILGQKVEFLVSFYNNEISEKSEIFDDQFSVERPDGSNFTLKIRSTKLEDSAMYFCASSQLIADTQYFGPGTRLTVL.

This clonotype occurred many times. J is TRBJ1-3 and V is TRBV4-2; D is possibly TRBD1 (5 bases). CDR3 length equals 15 residues. Trimming pared 2 bases from V and 3 bases from J, leaving 11 bases between. Germline V gene sequence: CDR1 LGHNA, CDR2 YNFKEQ. CDR3 protein: CASSQQGTGGNTIYF. The CDR3, as DNA: TGTGCCAGCAGCCAACAGGGAACGGGTGGAAACACCATATATTTT.

This chain uses TRBV10-1 with TRBJ1-1; the D gene is possibly TRBD1 (6 bases). The CDR3 runs 13 residues. CDR1 is WNHNN and CDR2 is SYGVQD in the germline V gene (reference sequence). V lost 7 bases and J lost 0, with 9 bases in between. The CDR3 sequence is CASNRDLNTEAFF. The DNA for the CDR3 is TGCGCCAGCAACAGGGATCTGAACACTGAAGCTTTCTTT.

CDR3 in amino acids: CASSLGSAGYTF. The CDR3 region has the DNA TGTGCCAGCAGCTTAGGAAGCGCTGGCTACACCTTC. The rearrangement links TRBV7-9 to TRBJ1-2; D is unresolved. There are 12 residues in the CDR3. V was shortened by 1 base and J by 7 bases, with 7 bases between the two germline ends. The germline gives CDR1 SEHNR, CDR2 FQNEAQ (reference sequence).

This clonotype occurred many times. The chain uses TRBV5-1 and TRBJ1-5, with 9 nucleotides matching TRBD1. The J segment lost 0 bases and the V segment lost 4 bases, leaving 5 bases of the junction unmatched. Germline V gene lookup returns CDR1 SGHRS and CDR2 YFSETQ. The CDR3 totals 16 residues. As DNA, the CDR3 is TGCGCCAGCAGCATAGGGACAGGGAATAGCAATCAGCCCCAGCATTTT. It encodes CASSIGTGNSNQPQHF.

The chain combines TRBV7-9 with TRBJ1-6; D not certain. The CDR3 covers 14 residues. V lost 5 bases and J lost 4, with 9 bases in between. The germline V gene encodes CDR1 SEHNR and CDR2 FQNEAQ (reference sequence). CDR3 region: CASSQDGYNSPLHF. The CDR3 DNA reads as TGTGCCAGCAGCCAAGACGGTTATAATTCACCCCTCCACTTT.

This clonotype was seen repeatedly, ten times or more. The DNA of the CDR3 is TGCGCCAGCAGCCAAGCGGGACAGGGTTTTAGCCAGTTCTTC. It translates to CASSQAGQGFSQFF. The chain employs TRBV4-1 and TRBJ2-1, with TRBD1 identical over 9 bases. This CDR3 is 14 amino acids long. With V trimmed by 1 base and J by 13 bases, 8 bases remained unmatched. Looked up from germline, CDR1 is MGHRA and CDR2 is YSYEKL.

This clonotype was seen only a few times. The rearrangement links TRBV7-6 to TRBJ2-5, with D possibly called TRBD1 or TRBD2 (5 bases each). Germline V gene data show CDR1 as SGHVS and CDR2 as FNYEAQ. This CDR3 has 14 amino acids. The V and J ends lost 5 bases and 9 bases respectively, with 19 bases between them. This CDR3 reads CASSVGTATKAQYF. The CDR3 region has the DNA TGTGCCAGCAGCGTAGGGACGGCGACCAAGGCCCAGTACTTC.

This clonotype was recorded a few times. The rearrangement joins TRBV28 to TRBJ1-5; D remains ambiguous. The CDR3 is made up of 13 amino acids. Germline CDR1 reads MDHEN; CDR2 reads SYDVKM. Trimming stripped 5 bases from V and 7 bases from J, with 12 bases between. CDR3 protein: CASSIFTPQPQHF. DNA for the CDR3: TGTGCCAGCAGTATTTTTACTCCGCAGCCCCAGCATTTT.

The rearrangement uses TRBV6-5 and TRBJ2-7, with 7 bases identical to TRBD1. The junction had 17 bases not matched to a gene; V was cut back by 9 bases and J by 3 bases. The CDR3 has 16 residues. Germline loops: CDR1 MNHEY, CDR2 SVGAGI. The CDR3 sequence is CASLTYRGRRGYEQYF. In nucleotides, the CDR3 is TGTGCCAGTCTCACCTACAGGGGCCGACGGGGCTACGAGCAGTACTTC.

V gene TRBV2 combines with J gene TRBJ1-5; no clear D gene. The ends were cut back, 3 bases at V and 0 bases at J, with 6 bases in the middle. The CDR3 totals 14 residues. Germline CDR1 and CDR2: SNHLY and FYNNEI. DNA of the CDR3: TGTGCCAGCAGTGATAGCACTAGCAATCAGCCCCAGCATTTT. It is translated as CASSDSTSNQPQHF.

This clonotype was observed many times. CDR3 nucleotides: TGCAGTGCTAGAGATCTTCCCTGGCAGGGGAGTCGAAACACTGAAGCTTTCTTT. Protein: CSARDLPWQGSRNTEAFF. V is TRBV20-1 and J is TRBJ1-1, with TRBD1 as a possible D gene (6 bases). The germline CDR1 and CDR2 sequences are DFQATT and SNEGSKA (reference sequence). The CDR3 spans 18 residues. The V and J ends lost 0 bases and 2 bases respectively, with 22 bases between them.

This chain joins TRBV7-2 and TRBJ1-1, with D possibly matching TRBD1 (5 bases). The germline V and J ends were trimmed by 5 bases and 0 bases, with 7 bases remaining between them. CDR1 SGHTA and CDR2 FQGNSA come from the germline V gene. This CDR3 is 13 amino acids long. The CDR3 DNA follows: TGTGCCAGCAGCCTACAGGTGAACACTGAAGCTTTCTTT. As protein: CASSLQVNTEAFF.

This clonotype occurred a few times. This chain uses TRBV18 with TRBJ2-7; D is undetermined. The V end lost 0 bases, the J end lost 0 bases, and 12 bases lay between the germline ends. This CDR3 contains 16 residues. Per the germline V gene, CDR1 is KGHSH and CDR2 is LQKENI. In DNA form, the CDR3 reads TGTGCCAGCTCACCACCCCCAGGCCAGAGCTCCTACGAGCAGTACTTC. As protein: CASSPPPGQSSYEQYF.